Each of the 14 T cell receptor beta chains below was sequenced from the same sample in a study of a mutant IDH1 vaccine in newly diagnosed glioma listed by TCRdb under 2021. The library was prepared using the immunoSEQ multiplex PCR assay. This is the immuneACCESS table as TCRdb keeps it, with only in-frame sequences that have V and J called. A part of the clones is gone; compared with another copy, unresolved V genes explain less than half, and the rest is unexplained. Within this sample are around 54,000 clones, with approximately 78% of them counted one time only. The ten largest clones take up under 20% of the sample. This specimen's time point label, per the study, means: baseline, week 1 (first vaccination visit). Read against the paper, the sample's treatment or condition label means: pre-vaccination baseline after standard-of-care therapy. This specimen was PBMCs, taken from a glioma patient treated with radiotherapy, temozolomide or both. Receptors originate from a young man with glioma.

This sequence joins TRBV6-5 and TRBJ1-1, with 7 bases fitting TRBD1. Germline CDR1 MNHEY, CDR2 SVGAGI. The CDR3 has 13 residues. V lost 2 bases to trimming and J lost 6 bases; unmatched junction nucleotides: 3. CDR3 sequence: CASSYRQGAEAFF. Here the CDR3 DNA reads TGTGCCAGCAGTTACAGACAGGGCGCTGAAGCTTTCTTT.

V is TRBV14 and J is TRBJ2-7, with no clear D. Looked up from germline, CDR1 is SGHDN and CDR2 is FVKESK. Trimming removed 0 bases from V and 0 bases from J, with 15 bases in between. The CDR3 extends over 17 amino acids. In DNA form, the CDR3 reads TGTGCCAGCAGCCAAGATAACGCGAAAGCCCTCTCCTACGAGCAGTACTTC. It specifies CASSQDNAKALSYEQYF.

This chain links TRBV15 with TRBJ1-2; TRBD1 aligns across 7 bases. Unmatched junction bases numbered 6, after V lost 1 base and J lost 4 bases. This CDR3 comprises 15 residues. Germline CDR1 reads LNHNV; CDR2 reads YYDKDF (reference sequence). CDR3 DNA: TGTGCCACCAGCAGAGGGGACAGCGCCGGCTATGGCTACACCTTC. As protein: CATSRGDSAGYGYTF.

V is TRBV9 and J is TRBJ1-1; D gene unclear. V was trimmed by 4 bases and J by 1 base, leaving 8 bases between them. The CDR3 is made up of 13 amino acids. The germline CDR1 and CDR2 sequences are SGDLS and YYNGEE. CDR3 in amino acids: CASSPLKNTEAFF. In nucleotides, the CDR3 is TGTGCCAGCAGCCCACTGAAGAACACTGAAGCTTTCTTT.

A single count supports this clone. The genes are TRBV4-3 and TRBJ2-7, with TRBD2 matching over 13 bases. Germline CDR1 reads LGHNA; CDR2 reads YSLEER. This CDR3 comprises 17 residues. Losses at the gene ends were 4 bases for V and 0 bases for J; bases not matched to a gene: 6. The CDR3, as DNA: TGCGCCAGCAGCCTCGGGACTAGCGGGGCGAGCTCCTACGAGCAGTACTTC. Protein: CASSLGTSGASSYEQYF.

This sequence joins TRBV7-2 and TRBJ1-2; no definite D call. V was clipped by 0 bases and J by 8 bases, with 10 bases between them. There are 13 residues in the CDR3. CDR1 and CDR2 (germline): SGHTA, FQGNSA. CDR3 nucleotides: TGTGCCAGCAGCTTAGCAGCCAGCCCAGGCTACACCTTC. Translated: CASSLAASPGYTF.

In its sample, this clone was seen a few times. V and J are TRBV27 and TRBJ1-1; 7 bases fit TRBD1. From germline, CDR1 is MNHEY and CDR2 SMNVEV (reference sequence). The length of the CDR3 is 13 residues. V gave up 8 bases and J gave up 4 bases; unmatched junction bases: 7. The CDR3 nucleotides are TGTGCCAGCCGACAGGGCCAGAGCACTGAAGCTTTCTTT. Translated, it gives CASRQGQSTEAFF.

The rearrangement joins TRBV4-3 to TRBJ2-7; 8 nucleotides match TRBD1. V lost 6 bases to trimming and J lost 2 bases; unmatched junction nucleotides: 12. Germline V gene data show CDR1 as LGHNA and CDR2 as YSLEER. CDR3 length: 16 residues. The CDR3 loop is CASSPNRGTGPYEQYF. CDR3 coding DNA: TGCGCCAGCAGTCCGAACAGGGGGACAGGACCCTACGAGCAGTACTTC.

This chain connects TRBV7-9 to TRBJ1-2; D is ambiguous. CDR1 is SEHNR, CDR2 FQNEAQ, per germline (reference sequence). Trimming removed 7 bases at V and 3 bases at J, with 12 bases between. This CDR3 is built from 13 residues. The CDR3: CASIQPGYYGYTF. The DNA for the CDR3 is TGTGCCAGCATCCAGCCGGGGTACTATGGCTACACCTTC.

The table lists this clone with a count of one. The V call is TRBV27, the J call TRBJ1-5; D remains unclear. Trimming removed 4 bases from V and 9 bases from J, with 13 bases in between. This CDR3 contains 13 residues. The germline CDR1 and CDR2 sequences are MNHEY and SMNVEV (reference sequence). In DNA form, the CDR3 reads TGTGCCAGCAGTTATGTACAGCAAGGGCCCCAGCATTTT. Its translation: CASSYVQQGPQHF.

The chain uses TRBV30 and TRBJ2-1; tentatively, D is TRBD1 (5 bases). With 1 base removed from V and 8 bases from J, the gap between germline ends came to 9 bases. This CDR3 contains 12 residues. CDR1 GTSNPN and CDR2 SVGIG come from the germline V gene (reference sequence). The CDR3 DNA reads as TGTGCCTGGAGTGGGAACAGGCATGAGCAGTTCTTC. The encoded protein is CAWSGNRHEQFF.

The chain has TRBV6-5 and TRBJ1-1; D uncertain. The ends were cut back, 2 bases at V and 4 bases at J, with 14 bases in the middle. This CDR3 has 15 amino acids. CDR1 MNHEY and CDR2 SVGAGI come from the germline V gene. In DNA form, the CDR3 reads TGTGCCAGCAGTTACCGGGCCCGTACGGGCACTGAAGCTTTCTTT. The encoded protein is CASSYRARTGTEAFF.

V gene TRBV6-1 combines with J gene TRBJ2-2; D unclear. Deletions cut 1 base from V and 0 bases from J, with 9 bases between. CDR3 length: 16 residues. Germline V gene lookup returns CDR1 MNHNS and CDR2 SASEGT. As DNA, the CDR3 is TGTGCCAGCAGTGAAGAGGGCGGAGCGAACACCGGGGAGCTGTTTTTT. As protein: CASSEEGGANTGELFF.

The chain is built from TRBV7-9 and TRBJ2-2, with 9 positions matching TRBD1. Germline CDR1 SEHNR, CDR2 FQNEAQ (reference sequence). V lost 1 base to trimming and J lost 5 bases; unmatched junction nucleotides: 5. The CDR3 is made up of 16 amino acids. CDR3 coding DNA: TGTGCCAGCAGCTTAGAAGGACAGGGGTGGACCGGGGAGCTGTTTTTT. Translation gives CASSLEGQGWTGELFF.